The sequence of this T cell receptor beta chain was determined in a study of blood T cell repertoires in COVID-19. On the study more broadly: Samples of COVID-19 (acute and convalescent) were obtained from the United States, Italy and Spain. PBMCs, B-cell-depleted T cells, or T cells provided the cDNA or gDNA that made up the material.

Original data processing: From reference gene primer amplification, estimates of nucleated cell counts were derived. Some clones are missing from TCRdb's copy, which holds only in-frame ones; the method was immunoSEQ multiplex PCR. The D gene and trimming were derived from the DNA, and the V and J assignments and clone size from that table. The data contain 250,000 to 400,000 clones, around 89% of them seen just once; the ten biggest clones take up about 1.5%. In germline, CDR1 is MGHRA, CDR2 YSYEKL. The CDR3 runs 14 residues. Trimming took off 2 bases at V and 4 bases at J, with 11 bases between the two ends.

The source material was peripheral blood. The chain is built from TRBV4-1 and TRBJ1-2, with D perhaps TRBD1 (5 bases). The clonotype comes from a woman aged 25 to 39 with COVID-19, enrolled during active disease. This chain's CDR3 is CASSQPQGAYGYTF. In DNA, the CDR3 is TGCGCCAGCAGCCAACCCCAGGGTGCCTATGGCTACACCTTC.